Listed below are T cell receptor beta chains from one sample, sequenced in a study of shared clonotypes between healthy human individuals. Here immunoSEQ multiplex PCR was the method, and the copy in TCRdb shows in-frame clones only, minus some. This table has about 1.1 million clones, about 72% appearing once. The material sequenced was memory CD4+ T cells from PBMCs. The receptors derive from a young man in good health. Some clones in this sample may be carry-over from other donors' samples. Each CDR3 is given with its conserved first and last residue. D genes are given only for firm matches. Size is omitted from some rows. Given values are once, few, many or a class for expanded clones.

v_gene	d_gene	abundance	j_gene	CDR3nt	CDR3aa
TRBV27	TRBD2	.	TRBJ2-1	TGTGCCAGCAGTTCTCCGATAGCGGGAGGCCCCAGCAATGAGCAGTTCTTC	CASSSPIAGGPSNEQFF
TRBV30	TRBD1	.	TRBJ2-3	TGTGCCTGGAGTGTAGGGGACAGAGACTTCACAGATACGCAGTATTTT	CAWSVGDRDFTDTQYF
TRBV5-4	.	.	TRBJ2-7	TGTGCCAGCAGCTTGGGGCCGGCCGAAACCTACGAGCAGTACTTC	CASSLGPAETYEQYF
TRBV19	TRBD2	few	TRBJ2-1	TGTGCCAGTAGTAGAGCGGGGGTCAACAATGAGCAGTTCTTC	CASSRAGVNNEQFF
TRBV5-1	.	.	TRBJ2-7	TGCGCCAGCAGCCCCGGACAGTTCTACGAGCAGTACTTC	CASSPGQFYEQYF
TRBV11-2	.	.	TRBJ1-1	TGTGCCAGCAGCCCTGGGGACAAGTCGAACACTGAAGCTTTCTTT	CASSPGDKSNTEAFF
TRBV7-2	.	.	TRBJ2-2	TGTGCCAGCAGCCCCACGCAGACTAGGGGACCAACCGGGGAGCTGTTTTTT	CASSPTQTRGPTGELFF
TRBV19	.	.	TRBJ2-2	TGTGCCAGTAGTATAGGGGGCGGCACCGGGGAGCTGTTTTTT	CASSIGGGTGELFF
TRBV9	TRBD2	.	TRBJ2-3	TGTGCCAGCAGCGTAGGCGACGGGAGGACAGATACGCAGTATTTT	CASSVGDGRTDTQYF
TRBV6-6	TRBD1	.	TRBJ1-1	TGTGCCAGCAGCGACGGACAGGGGGCCGTAGGGACTGAAGCTTTCTTT	CASSDGQGAVGTEAFF
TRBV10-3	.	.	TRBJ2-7	TGTGCCATCCTGGAGGACGGCGAGCAGTACTTC	CAILEDGEQYF
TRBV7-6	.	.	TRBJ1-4	TGTGCCAGCGCGGGTCAGCCAAATGAAAAACTGTTTTTT	CASAGQPNEKLFF
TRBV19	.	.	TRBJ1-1	TGTGCCAGTAGTACCCTCCCTCGGGGGGCCGAAGCTTTCTTT	CASSTLPRGAEAFF
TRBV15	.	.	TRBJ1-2	TGTGCCACCAGCAAAATGCGCTATGGCTACACCTTC	CATSKMRYGYTF
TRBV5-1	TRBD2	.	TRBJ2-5	TGCGCCAGCAGCTTGGTGGCTAGCGGGGGCCGAGAGACCCAGTACTTC	CASSLVASGGRETQYF
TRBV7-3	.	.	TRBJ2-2	TGTGCCAGCCGACAGGAGTCCGGGGAGCTGTTTTTT	CASRQESGELFF
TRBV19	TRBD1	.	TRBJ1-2	TGTGCCAGTAGAGGGACAGGGGGCTACTATGGCTACACCTTC	CASRGTGGYYGYTF
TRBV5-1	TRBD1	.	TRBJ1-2	TGCGCCAGCAACTCCGAAGGGGGCCCCTATGGCTACACCTTC	CASNSEGGPYGYTF
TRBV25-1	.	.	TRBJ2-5	TGTGCCAGCAGTGGCCCGTTGAGGGGGGCGCCCCGGGAGACCCAGTACTTC	CASSGPLRGAPRETQYF
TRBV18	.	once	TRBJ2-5	TGTGCCAGCTCACCACAGGCTCGGGACCCCCAGGGGCAAGAGACCCAGTACTTC	CASSPQARDPQGQETQYF
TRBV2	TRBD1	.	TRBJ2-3	TGTGCTACGCGCGGCAGGGGGAGCACAGATACGCAGTATTTT	CATRGRGSTDTQYF
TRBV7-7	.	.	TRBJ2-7	TGTGCCAGCAGCTTAGAATACAGCTACGAGCAGTACTTC	CASSLEYSYEQYF
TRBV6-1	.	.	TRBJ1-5	TGTGCCAGCAGTGACGGGACTGCGGGTCAGCCCCAGCATTTT	CASSDGTAGQPQHF
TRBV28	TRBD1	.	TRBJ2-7	TGTGCCAGCAGTTTCTTGGACAGGGTCACCTACGAGCAGTACTTC	CASSFLDRVTYEQYF
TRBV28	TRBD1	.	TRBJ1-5	TGTGCCAGCAGTCTATTTCAGGGGGCTTCTAGCAATCAGCCCCAGCATTTT	CASSLFQGASSNQPQHF
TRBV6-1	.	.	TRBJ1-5	TGTGCCAGCAGTGACCGAGGTCGGTGGCAGCCCCAGCATTTT	CASSDRGRWQPQHF
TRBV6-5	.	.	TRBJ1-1	TGTGCCAGCAGATGGAGCGGGGCTTCGAACACTGAAGCTTTCTTT	CASRWSGASNTEAFF
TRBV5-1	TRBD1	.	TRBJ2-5	TGCGCCAGCAGCCCGACAGGGGGTCTGGAGACCCAGTACTTC	CASSPTGGLETQYF
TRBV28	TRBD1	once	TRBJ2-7	TGTGCCAGCAGTCCCGGGACAGGGTACGAGCAGTACTTC	CASSPGTGYEQYF
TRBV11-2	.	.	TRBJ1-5	TGTGCCAGCAGCTTACAGGGAAATAGCAATCAGCCCCAGCATTTT	CASSLQGNSNQPQHF